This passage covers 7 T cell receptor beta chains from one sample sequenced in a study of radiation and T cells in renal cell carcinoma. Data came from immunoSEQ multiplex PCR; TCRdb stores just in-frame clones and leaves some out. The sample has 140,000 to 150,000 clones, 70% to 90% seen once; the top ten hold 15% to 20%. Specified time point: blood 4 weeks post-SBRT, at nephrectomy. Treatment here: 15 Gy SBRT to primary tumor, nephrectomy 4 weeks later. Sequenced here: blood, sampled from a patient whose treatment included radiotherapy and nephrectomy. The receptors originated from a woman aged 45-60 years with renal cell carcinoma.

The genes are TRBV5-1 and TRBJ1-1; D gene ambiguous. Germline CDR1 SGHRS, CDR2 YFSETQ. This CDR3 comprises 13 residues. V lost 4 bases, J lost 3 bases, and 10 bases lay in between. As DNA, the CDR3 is TGCGCCAGCAGCCCCTCACGGGACACTGAAGCTTTCTTT. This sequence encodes CASSPSRDTEAFF.

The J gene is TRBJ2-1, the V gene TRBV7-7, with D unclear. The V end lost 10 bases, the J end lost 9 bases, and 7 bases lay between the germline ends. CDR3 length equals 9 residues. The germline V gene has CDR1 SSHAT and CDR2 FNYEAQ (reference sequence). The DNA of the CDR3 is TGTGCCACAGAAGCTGAGCAGTTCTTC. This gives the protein CATEAEQFF.

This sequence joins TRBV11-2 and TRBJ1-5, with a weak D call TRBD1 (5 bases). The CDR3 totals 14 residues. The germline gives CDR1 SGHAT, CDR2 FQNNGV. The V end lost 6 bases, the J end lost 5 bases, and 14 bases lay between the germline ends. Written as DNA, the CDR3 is TGTGCCAGCAGTATTCTGGGGGTAGATCAGCCCCAGCATTTT. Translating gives CASSILGVDQPQHF. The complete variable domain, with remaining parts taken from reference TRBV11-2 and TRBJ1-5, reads EAGVAQSPRYKIIEKRQSVAFWCNPISGHATLYWYQQILGQGPKLLIQFQNNGVVDDSQLPKDRFSAERLKGVDSTLKIQPAKLEDSAVYLCASSILGVDQPQHFGDGTRLSIL.

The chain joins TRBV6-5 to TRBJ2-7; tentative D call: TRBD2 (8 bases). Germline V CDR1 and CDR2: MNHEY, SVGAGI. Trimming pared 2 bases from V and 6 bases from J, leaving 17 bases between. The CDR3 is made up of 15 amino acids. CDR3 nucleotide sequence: TGTGCCAGCAGTTACACGAGCGGGAGACAGGGCGAGCAGTACTTC. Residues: CASSYTSGRQGEQYF.

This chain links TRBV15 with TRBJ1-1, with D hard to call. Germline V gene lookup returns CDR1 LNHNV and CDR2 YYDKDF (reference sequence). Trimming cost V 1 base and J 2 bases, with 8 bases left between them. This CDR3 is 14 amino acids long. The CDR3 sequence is CATSRGGLNTEAFF. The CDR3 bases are TGTGCCACCAGCAGAGGGGGTCTTAACACTGAAGCTTTCTTT.

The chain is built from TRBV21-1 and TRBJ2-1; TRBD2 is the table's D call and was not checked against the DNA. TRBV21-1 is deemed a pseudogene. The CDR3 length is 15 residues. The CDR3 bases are TGTGCCAGCAGCGAAGGCGGTAGCGGGATCAATGAGCAGTTCTTC. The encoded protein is CASSEGGSGINEQFF.

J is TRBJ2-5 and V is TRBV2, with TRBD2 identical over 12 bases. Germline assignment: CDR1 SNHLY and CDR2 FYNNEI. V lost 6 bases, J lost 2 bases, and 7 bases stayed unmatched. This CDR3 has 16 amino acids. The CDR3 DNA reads TGTGCCAGCAGACCTAGGACTAGCGGGGAACAAGAGACCCAGTACTTC. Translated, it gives CASRPRTSGEQETQYF.